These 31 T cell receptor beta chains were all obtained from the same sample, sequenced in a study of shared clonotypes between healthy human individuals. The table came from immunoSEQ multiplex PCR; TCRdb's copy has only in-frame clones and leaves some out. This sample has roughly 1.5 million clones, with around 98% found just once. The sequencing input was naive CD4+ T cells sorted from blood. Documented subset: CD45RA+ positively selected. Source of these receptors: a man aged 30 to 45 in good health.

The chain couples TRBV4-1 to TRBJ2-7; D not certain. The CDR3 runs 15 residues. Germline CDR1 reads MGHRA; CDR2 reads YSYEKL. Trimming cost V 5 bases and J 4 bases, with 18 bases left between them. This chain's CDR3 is CASSAPEKGVYEQYF. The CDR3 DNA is TGCGCCAGCAGCGCCCCGGAGAAAGGAGTTTACGAGCAGTACTTC.

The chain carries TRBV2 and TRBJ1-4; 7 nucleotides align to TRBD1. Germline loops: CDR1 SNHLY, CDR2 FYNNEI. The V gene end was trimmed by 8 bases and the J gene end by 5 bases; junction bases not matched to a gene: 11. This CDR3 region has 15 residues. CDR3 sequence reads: CASGTGDDSNEKLFF. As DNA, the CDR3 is TGTGCCAGCGGCACAGGGGACGACTCGAATGAAAAACTGTTTTTT.

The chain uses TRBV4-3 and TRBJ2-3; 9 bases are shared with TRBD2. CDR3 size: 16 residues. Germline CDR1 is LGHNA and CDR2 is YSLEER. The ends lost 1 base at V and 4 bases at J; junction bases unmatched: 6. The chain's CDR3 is CASSQAGGRASDTQYF. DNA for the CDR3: TGCGCCAGCAGCCAAGCTGGCGGGAGGGCGTCAGATACGCAGTATTTT.

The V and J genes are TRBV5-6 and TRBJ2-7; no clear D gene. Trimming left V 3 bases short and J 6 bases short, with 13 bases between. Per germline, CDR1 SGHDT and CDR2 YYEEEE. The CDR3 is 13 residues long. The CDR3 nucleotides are TGTGCCAGCAGCTCCCCCCCTGGAACCGAGCAGTACTTC. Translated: CASSSPPGTEQYF. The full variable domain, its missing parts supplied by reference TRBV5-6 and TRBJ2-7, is DAGVTQSPTHLIKTRGQQVTLRCSPKSGHDTVSWYQQALGQGPQFIFQYYEEEERQRGNFPDRFSGHQFPNYSSELNVNALLLGDSALYLCASSSPPGTEQYFGPGTRLTVT.

The CDR3 DNA reads as TGTGCCAGCAGGGTGACCGGGGAGCTGTTTTTT. Translated: CASRVTGELFF. This chain connects TRBV11-2 to TRBJ2-2, with unresolved D. V gave up 6 bases and J gave up 5 bases, with 4 bases separating them. CDR3 length: 11 residues. Looked up from germline, CDR1 is SGHAT and CDR2 is FQNNGV. Based on the CDR3 plus reference TRBV11-2 and TRBJ2-2, the full variable domain is EAGVAQSPRYKIIEKRQSVAFWCNPISGHATLYWYQQILGQGPKLLIQFQNNGVVDDSQLPKDRFSAERLKGVDSTLKIQPAKLEDSAVYLCASRVTGELFFGEGSRLTVL.

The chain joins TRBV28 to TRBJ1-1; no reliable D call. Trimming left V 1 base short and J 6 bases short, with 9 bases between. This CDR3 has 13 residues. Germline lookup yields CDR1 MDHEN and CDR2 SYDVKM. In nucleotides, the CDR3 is TGTGCCAGCAGTTTATCCGGAAGGGCTGAAGCTTTCTTT. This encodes CASSLSGRAEAFF.

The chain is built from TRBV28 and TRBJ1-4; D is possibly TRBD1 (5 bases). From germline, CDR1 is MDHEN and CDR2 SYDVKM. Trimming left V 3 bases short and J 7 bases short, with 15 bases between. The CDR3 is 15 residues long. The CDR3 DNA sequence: TGTGCCAGCAGTTTTAGCGGGGGTCGAGGTGAAAAACTGTTTTTT. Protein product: CASSFSGGRGEKLFF. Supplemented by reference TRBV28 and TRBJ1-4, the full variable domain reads DVKVTQSSRYLVKRTGEKVFLECVQDMDHENMFWYRQDPGLGLRLIYFSYDVKMKEKGDIPEGYSVSREKKERFSLILESASTNQTSMYLCASSFSGGRGEKLFFGSGTQLSVL.

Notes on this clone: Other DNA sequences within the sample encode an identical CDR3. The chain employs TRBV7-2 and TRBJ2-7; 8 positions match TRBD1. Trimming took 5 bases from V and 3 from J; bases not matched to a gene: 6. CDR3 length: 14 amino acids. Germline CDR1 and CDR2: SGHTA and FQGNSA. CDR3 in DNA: TGTGCCAGCAGCCCAAGACAGGGGAGCTACGAGCAGTACTTC. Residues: CASSPRQGSYEQYF.

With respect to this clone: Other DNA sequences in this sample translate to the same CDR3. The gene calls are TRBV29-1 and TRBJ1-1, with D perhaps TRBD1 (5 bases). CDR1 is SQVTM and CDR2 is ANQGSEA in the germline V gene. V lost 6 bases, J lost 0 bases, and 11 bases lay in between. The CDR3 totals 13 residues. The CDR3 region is CSVGGVLNTEAFF. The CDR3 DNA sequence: TGCAGCGTGGGAGGGGTATTGAACACTGAAGCTTTCTTT.

CDR3 sequence reads: CASSRDRDNEQFF. CDR3 nucleotides: TGCGCCAGCAGCCGAGACAGAGACAATGAGCAGTTCTTC. This sequence joins TRBV5-1 and TRBJ2-1; the D gene is possibly TRBD1 (5 bases). V was trimmed by 4 bases and J by 5 bases, leaving 10 bases between them. The CDR3 totals 13 residues. CDR1 is SGHRS and CDR2 is YFSETQ in the germline V gene.

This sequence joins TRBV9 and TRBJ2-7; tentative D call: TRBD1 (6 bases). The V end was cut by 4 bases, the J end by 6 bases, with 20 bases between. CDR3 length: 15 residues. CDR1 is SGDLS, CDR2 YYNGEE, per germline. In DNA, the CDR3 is TGTGCCAGCAGCCCGACCGGGACACTCCTTTCCGAGCAGTACTTC. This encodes CASSPTGTLLSEQYF. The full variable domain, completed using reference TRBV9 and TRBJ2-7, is DSGVTQTPKHLITATGQRVTLRCSPRSGDLSVYWYQQSLDQGLQFLIQYYNGEERAKGNILERFSAQQFPDLHSELNLSSLELGDSALYFCASSPTGTLLSEQYFGPGTRLTVT.

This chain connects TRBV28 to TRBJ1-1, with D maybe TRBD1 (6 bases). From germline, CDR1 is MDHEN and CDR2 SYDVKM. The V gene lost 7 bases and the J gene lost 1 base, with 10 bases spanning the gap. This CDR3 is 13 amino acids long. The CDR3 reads CASKGTPNTEAFF. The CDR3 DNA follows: TGTGCCAGCAAGGGGACACCGAACACTGAAGCTTTCTTT.

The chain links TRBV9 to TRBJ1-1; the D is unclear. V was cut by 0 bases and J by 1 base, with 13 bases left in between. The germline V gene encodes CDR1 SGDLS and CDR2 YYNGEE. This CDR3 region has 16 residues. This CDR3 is CASSVGQTAGNTEAFF. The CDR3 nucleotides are TGTGCCAGCAGCGTAGGGCAGACGGCGGGGAACACTGAAGCTTTCTTT.

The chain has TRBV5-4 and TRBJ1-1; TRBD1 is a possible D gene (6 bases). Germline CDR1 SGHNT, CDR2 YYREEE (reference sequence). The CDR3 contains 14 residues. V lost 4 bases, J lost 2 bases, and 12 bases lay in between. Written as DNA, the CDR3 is TGTGCCAGCAGCAGGGACATCCCTAACACTGAAGCTTTCTTT. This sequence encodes CASSRDIPNTEAFF.

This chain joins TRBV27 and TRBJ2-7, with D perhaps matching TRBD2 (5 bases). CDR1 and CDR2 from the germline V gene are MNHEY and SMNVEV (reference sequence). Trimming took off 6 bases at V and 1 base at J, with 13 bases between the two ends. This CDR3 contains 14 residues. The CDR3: CASRSILESYEQYF. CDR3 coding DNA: TGTGCCAGCAGATCAATACTAGAGTCCTACGAGCAGTACTTC.

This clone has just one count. The CDR3 here is CASSLAGTHEQYF. The CDR3 DNA reads TGCGCCAGCAGCTTGGCCGGGACTCACGAGCAGTACTTC. The chain joins TRBV5-1 to TRBJ2-7; tentative D call: TRBD2 (6 bases). Germline assignment: CDR1 SGHRS and CDR2 YFSETQ. The V end lost 0 bases, the J end lost 5 bases, and 9 bases lay between the germline ends. The CDR3 has 13 residues.

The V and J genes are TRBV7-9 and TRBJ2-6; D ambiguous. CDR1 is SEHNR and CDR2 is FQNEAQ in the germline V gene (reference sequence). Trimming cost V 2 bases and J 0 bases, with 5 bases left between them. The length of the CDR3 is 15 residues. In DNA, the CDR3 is TGTGCCAGCAGCTTAAGCCCCTCTGGGGCCAACGTCCTGACTTTC. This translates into CASSLSPSGANVLTF.

In DNA, the CDR3 is TGTGCCAGCACCCTGGACCCACTCTCTGGAAACACCATATATTTT. Amino acid sequence: CASTLDPLSGNTIYF. The gene calls are TRBV6-1 and TRBJ1-3; D is undetermined. The CDR3 has 15 amino acids. Germline V gives CDR1 MNHNS, CDR2 SASEGT. V lost 7 bases, J lost 0 bases, and 13 bases lay in between.

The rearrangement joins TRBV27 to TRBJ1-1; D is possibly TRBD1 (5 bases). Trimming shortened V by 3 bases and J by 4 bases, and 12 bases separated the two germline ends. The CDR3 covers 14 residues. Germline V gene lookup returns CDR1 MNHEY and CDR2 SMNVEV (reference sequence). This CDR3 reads CASSLEGRPTEAFF. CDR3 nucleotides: TGTGCCAGCAGTTTGGAGGGGCGCCCCACTGAAGCTTTCTTT.

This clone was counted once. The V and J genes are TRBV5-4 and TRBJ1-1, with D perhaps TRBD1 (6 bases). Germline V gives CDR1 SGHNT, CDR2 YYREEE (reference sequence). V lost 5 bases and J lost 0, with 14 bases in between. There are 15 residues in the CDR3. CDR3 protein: CASRERGAMNTEAFF. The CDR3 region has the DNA TGTGCCAGCAGAGAAAGGGGGGCCATGAACACTGAAGCTTTCTTT.

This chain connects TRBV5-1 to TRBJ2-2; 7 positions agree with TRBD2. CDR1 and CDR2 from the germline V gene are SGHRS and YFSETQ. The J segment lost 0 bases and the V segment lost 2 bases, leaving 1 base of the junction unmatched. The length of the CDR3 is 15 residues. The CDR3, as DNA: TGCGCCAGCAGCTTTAGCGGGTCGAACACCGGGGAGCTGTTTTTT. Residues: CASSFSGSNTGELFF.

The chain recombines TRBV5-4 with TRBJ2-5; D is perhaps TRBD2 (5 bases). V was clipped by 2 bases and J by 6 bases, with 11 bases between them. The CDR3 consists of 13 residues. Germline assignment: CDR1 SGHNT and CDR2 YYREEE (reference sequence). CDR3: CASSFGLAQTQYF. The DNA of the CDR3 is TGTGCCAGCAGCTTTGGGCTAGCTCAGACCCAGTACTTC.

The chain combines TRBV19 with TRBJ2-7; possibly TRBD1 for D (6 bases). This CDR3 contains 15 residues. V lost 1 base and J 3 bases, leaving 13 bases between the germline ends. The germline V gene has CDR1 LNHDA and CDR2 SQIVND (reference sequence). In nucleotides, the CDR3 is TGTGCCAGTAGTATAGCCAACAGGGTTCACTACGAGCAGTACTTC. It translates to CASSIANRVHYEQYF.

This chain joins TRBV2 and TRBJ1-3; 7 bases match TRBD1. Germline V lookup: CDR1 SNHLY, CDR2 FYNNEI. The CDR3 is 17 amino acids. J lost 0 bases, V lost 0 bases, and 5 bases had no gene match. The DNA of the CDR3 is TGTGCCAGCAGTGAAGCCAGGGGGAAGGTCTCTGGAAACACCATATATTTT. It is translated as CASSEARGKVSGNTIYF. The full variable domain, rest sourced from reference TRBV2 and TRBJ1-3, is EPEVTQTPSHQVTQMGQEVILRCVPISNHLYFYWYRQILGQKVEFLVSFYNNEISEKSEIFDDQFSVERPDGSNFTLKIRSTKLEDSAMYFCASSEARGKVSGNTIYFGEGSWLTVV.

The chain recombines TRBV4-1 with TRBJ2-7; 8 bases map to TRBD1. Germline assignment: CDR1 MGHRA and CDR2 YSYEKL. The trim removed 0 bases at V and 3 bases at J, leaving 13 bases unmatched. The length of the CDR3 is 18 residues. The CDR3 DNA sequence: TGCGCCAGCAGCCAAGATCCGGTAGGGCAGGGGGCTGGCTACGAGCAGTACTTC. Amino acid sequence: CASSQDPVGQGAGYEQYF.

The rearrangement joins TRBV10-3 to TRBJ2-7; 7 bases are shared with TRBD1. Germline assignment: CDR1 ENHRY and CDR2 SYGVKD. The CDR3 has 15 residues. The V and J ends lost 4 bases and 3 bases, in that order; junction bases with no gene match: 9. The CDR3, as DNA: TGTGCCATCAGTGGTACCGGGACAGTGGGCTACGAGCAGTACTTC. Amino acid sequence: CAISGTGTVGYEQYF.

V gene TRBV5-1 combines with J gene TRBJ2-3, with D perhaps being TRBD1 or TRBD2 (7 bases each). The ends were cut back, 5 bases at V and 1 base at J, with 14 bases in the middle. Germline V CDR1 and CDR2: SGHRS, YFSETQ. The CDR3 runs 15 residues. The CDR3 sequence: CASRDREGGTDTQYF. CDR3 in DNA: TGCGCCAGCAGAGACAGGGAGGGAGGCACAGATACGCAGTATTTT.

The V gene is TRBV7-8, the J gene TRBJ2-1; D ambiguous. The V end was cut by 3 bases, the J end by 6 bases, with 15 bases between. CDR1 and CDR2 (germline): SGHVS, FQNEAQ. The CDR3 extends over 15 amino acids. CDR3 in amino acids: CASSFLDLLGNEQFF. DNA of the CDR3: TGTGCCAGCAGCTTCCTTGACCTACTCGGCAATGAGCAGTTCTTC.

The CDR3 spells CASSFSDRPINTGELFF. CDR3 bases: TGTGCCAGCAGCTTTTCAGACAGGCCTATTAACACCGGGGAGCTGTTTTTT. V is TRBV5-5 and J is TRBJ2-2; the D gene is possibly TRBD1 (6 bases). Germline CDR1 SGHKS, CDR2 YYEKEE (reference sequence). The CDR3 is 17 amino acids. Trimming stripped 2 bases from V and 2 bases from J, with 16 bases between.

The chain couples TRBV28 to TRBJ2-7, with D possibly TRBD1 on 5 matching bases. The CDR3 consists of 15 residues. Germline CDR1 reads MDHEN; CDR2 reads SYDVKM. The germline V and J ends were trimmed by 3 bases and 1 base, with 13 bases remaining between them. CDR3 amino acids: CASSFGQGRSYEQYF. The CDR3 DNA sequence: TGTGCCAGCAGTTTTGGGCAGGGCCGATCCTACGAGCAGTACTTC. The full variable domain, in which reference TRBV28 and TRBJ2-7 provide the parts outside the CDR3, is DVKVTQSSRYLVKRTGEKVFLECVQDMDHENMFWYRQDPGLGLRLIYFSYDVKMKEKGDIPEGYSVSREKKERFSLILESASTNQTSMYLCASSFGQGRSYEQYFGPGTRLTVT.

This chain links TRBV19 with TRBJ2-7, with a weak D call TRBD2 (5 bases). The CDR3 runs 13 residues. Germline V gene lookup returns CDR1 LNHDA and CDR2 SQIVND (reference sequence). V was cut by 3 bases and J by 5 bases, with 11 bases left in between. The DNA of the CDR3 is TGTGCCAGTAGTATTTGGCGGGCGGACGAGCAGTACTTC. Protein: CASSIWRADEQYF.